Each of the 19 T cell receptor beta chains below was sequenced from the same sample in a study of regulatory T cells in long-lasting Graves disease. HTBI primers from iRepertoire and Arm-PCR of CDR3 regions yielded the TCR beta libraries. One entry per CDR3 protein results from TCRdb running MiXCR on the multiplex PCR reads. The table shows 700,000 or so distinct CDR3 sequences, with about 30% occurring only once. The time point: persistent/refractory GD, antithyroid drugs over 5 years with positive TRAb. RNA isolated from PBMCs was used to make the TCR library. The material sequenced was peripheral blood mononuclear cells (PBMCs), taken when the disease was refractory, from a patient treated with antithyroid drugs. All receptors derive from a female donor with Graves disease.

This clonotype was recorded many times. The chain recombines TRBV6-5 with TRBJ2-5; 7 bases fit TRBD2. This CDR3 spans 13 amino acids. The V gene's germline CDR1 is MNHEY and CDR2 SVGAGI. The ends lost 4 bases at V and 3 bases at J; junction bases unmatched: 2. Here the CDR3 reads CASSSLAEETQYF. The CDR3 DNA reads TGTGCCAGCAGTTCCCTAGCGGAAGAGACCCAGTACTTC.

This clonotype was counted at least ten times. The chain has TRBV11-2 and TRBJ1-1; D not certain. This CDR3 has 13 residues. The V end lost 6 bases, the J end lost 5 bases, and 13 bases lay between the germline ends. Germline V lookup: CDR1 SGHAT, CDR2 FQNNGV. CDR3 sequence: CASSRWEDTEAFF. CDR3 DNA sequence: TGTGCCAGCAGTAGGTGGGAGGATACTGAAGCTTTCTTT.

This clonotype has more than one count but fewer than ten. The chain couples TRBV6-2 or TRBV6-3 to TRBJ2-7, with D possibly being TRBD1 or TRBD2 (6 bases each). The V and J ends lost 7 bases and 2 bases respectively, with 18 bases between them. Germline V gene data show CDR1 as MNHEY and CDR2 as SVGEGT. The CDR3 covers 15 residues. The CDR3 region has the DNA TGTGCCAGCACCCCGGGCCGGAGGGGGACCTACGAGCAGTACTTC. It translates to CASTPGRRGTYEQYF.

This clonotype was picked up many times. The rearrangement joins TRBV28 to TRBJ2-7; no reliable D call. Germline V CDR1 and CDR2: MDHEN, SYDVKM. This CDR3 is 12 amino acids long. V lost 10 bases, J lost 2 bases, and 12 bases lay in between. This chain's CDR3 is CATSLVPYEQYF. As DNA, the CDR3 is TGTGCCACCTCCTTGGTCCCCTACGAGCAGTACTTC.

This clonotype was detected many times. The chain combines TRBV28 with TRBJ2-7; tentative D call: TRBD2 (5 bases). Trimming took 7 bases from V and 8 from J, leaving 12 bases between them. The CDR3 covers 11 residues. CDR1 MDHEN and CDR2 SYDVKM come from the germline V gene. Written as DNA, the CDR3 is TGTGCCAGCACGGACGGGATCAAGCAGTACTTC. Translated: CASTDGIKQYF.

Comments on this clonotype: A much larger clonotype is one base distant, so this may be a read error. CDR3 protein: CASSPGGGAKIQYF. DNA of the CDR3: TGTGCCAGCAGTCCGGGGGGGGGCGCGAAGATCCAGTACTTC. The chain uses TRBV6-1 and TRBJ2-5; 8 positions agree with TRBD2. V shed 5 bases, J shed 10 bases, and the junction held 12 bases outside the gene matches. This CDR3 has 14 amino acids. Germline CDR1 reads MNHNS; CDR2 reads SASEGT.

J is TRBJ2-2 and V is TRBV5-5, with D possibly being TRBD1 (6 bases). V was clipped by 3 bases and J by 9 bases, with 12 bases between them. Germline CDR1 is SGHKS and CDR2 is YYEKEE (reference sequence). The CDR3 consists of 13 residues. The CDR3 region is CASSSQGNRELFF. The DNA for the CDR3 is TGTGCCAGCAGCTCCCAGGGGAACCGGGAGCTGTTTTTT.

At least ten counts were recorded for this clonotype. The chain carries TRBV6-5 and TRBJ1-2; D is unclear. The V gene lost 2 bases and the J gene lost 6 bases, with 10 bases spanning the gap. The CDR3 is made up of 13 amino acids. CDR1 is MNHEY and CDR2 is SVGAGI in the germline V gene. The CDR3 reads CASSYEQTHGYTF. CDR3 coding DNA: TGTGCCAGCAGTTACGAACAGACCCATGGCTACACCTTC.

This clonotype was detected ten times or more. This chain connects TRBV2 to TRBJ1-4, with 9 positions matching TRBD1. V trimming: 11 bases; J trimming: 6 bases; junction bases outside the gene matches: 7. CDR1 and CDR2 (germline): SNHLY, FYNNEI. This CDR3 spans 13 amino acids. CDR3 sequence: CAGNRGPDEKLFF. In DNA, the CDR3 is TGTGCCGGCAACAGGGGGCCAGATGAAAAACTGTTTTTT. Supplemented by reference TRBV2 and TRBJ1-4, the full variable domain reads EPEVTQTPSHQVTQMGQEVILRCVPISNHLYFYWYRQILGQKVEFLVSFYNNEISEKSEIFDDQFSVERPDGSNFTLKIRSTKLEDSAMYFCAGNRGPDEKLFFGSGTQLSVL.

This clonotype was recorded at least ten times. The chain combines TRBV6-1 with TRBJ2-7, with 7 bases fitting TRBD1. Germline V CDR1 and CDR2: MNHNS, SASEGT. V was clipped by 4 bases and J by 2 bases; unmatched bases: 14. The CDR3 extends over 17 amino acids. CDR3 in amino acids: CASSVNRGRGTPYEQYF. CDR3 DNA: TGTGCCAGCAGTGTTAACAGGGGAAGAGGGACCCCCTACGAGCAGTACTTC.

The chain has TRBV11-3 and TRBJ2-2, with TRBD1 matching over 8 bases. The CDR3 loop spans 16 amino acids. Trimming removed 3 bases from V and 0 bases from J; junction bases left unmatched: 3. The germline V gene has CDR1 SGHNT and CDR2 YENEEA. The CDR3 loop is CASSFTGGTNTGELFF. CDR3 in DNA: TGTGCCAGCAGCTTTACAGGGGGTACGAACACCGGGGAGCTGTTTTTT.

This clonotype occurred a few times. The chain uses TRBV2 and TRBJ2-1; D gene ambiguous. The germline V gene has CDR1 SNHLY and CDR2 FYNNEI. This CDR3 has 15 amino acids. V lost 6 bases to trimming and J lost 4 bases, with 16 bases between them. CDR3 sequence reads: CASRVLPPVYNEQFF. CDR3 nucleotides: TGTGCCAGCAGAGTTCTCCCCCCGGTGTACAATGAGCAGTTCTTC.

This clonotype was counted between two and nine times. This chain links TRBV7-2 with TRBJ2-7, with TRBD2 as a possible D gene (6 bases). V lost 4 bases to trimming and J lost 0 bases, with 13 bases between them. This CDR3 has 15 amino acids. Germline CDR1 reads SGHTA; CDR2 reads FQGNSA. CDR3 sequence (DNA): TGTGCCAGCAGCTCGGGACTCCCCTTCTCCTACGAGCAGTACTTC. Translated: CASSSGLPFSYEQYF.

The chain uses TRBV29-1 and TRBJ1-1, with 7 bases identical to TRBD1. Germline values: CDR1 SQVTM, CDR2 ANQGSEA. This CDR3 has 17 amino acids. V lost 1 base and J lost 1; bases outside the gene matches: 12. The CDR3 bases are TGCAGCGTTGAAGTTGTCCAGGGGGGTCTGGGGAACACTGAAGCTTTCTTT. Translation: CSVEVVQGGLGNTEAFF.

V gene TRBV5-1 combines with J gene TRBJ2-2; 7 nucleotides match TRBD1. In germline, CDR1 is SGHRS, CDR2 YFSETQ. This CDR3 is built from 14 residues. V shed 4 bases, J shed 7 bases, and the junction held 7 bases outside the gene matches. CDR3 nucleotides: TGCGCCAGCAGCCCCCGACAGGGCGGCGGGGAGCTGTTTTTT. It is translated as CASSPRQGGGELFF.

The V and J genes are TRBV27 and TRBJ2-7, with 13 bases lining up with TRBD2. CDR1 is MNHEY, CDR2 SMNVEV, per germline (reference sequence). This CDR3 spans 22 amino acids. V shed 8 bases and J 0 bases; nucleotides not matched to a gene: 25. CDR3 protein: CASSYLGPFGGTSGTNSYEQYF. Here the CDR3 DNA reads TGTGCCAGCTCATACCTCGGCCCCTTCGGCGGGACTAGCGGGACTAACTCCTACGAGCAGTACTTC.

CDR3 residues: CASSLGPTDEKLFF. The CDR3 DNA reads as TGTGCCAGCAGCTTAGGACCGACAGATGAAAAACTGTTTTTT. V usage is TRBV7-7 and J usage is TRBJ1-4, with D tentatively TRBD1 (5 bases). The germline V gene encodes CDR1 SSHAT and CDR2 FNYEAQ (reference sequence). The CDR3 runs to 14 residues. Trimming took 1 base from V and 6 from J, leaving 9 bases between them.

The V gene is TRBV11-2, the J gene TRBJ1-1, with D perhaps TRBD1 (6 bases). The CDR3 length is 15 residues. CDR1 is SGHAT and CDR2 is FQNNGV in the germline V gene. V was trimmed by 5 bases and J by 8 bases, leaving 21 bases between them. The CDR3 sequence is CASSGGQRGGEEAFF. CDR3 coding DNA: TGTGCCAGCAGCGGGGGGCAGCGGGGGGGTGAAGAAGCTTTCTTT.

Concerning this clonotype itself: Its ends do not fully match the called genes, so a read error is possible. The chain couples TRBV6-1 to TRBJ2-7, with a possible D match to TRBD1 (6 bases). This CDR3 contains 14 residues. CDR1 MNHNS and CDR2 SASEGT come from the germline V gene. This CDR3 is CASRLQGFAYEQCF. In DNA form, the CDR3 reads TGTGCCAGCAGACTACAGGGTTTCGCCTACGAGCAGTGCTTC.